The present T cell receptor (beta chain) was sequenced within a study of blood T cell repertoires in COVID-19. TCRdb keeps only in-frame clones here, not all; method: immunoSEQ multiplex PCR. The sample lists more than 250,000 clones, just over 85% seen once, with more than 9% in the top ten. The germline CDR1 and CDR2 sequences are SGHVS and FQNEAQ. V lost 5 bases to trimming and J lost 3 bases, with 17 bases between them. The CDR3 is 15 amino acids. Sequenced input: PBMCs or T cells enriched from blood (not recorded which). This receptor was obtained from a woman aged 18-30 years who had recovered from COVID-19. The rearrangement links TRBV7-8 to TRBJ2-7; a weak D match, TRBD2 (5 bases). In DNA, the CDR3 is TGTGCCAGCAGCGCACGAGGGCCAAGCGGCTACGAGCAGTACTTC. Translating gives CASSARGPSGYEQYF.